This TCR beta chain was identified in a study of CD8+ T cells in alopecia areata. Study overall: Treated patients swallowed 5 to 10 mg of oral tofacitinib twice daily.

Study-wide points: Mice showed clearer TCR sharing than patients did, a gap that was possibly HLA-related. Scalp samples also yield sequences from resident alphabeta T cells of normal skin.

As regards this clone: Its specificity is not known. A junction boundary mismatches the germline segment, possibly from a read error.

CDR1 is MGHRA, CDR2 YSYEKL, per germline. CDR3 length: 17 residues. TCR sequencing used cDNA made by reverse transcription of extracted RNA. The assay was immunoSEQ multiplex PCR, and TCRdb's table has in-frame clones only and misses some. This sample carries tens of thousands of clones, approximately 60% of them seen once, and the ten largest clones take around a sixth. This chain connects TRBV4-1 to TRBJ2-1; possible D gene TRBD2, 5 bases. The receptor was derived from a human donor with alopecia areata. Sequenced here: CD8+ T cells sorted from blood, sampled at week 0. The CDR3, as DNA: TGCGCCAGCAGTCAAGATAAGACTTCCGGGGTTTACAATGAGCAGTTCTTC. Translating it yields CASSQDKTSGVYNEQFF.